The rows below give T cell receptor beta chains drawn from one sample of a study of long-term antiretroviral therapy in people with HIV. Only in-frame clones appear in the TCRdb table, and some are missing; sequencing was by immunoSEQ multiplex PCR. Of approximately 25,000 clones listed, 79% were seen once; the top ten hold more than 9.5%. The material was unsorted PBMCs, obtained 2.1 years after starting antiretroviral therapy. These receptor sequences come from a young man with HIV. The CDR3 runs from the conserved cysteine through the conserved F or W. The D gene is left open where the match is weak. Clone size is stated in some rows and not others, as once, few, many or a class when expanded.

j_gene,d_gene,v_gene,abundance,CDR3aa,CDR3nt
TRBJ2-7,TRBD1,TRBV19,.,CASSIPGTGVEQYF,TGTGCCAGTAGTATCCCCGGGACAGGGGTCGAGCAGTACTTC
TRBJ2-3,.,TRBV7-9,.,CASSLNVADTQYF,TGTGCCAGCAGTCTTAACGTAGCGGATACGCAGTATTTT
TRBJ2-3,.,TRBV29-1,.,CSVERQGVSTDTQYF,TGCAGCGTTGAGAGGCAGGGTGTTAGCACAGATACGCAGTATTTT
TRBJ2-1,.,TRBV5-1,.,CASSAARDEQFF,TGCGCCAGCAGCGCGGCCAGGGATGAGCAGTTCTTC
TRBJ2-2,TRBD1,TRBV4-1,.,CASSQDLTGGVAGELFF,TGCGCCAGCAGCCAAGATCTGACAGGGGGGGTGGCCGGGGAGCTGTTTTTT
TRBJ2-7,.,TRBV9,.,CASSVDGGEQYF,TGTGCCAGCAGCGTAGATGGGGGAGAGCAGTACTTC
TRBJ2-5,.,TRBV6-1,.,CASSEGQLGSETQYF,TGTGCCAGCAGTGAGGGGCAGCTCGGTAGTGAGACCCAGTACTTC
TRBJ1-2,TRBD1,TRBV14,medium-sized,CASSQDQGGQADGYTF,TGTGCCAGCAGCCAAGATCAGGGGGGACAGGCGGATGGCTACACCTTC
TRBJ1-3,.,TRBV7-2,.,CASSLARLGRALTVDSGNTIYF,TGTGCCAGCAGCTTAGCACGCTTGGGCAGAGCCCTTACAGTAGACTCTGGAAACACCATATATTTT
TRBJ2-3,.,TRBV27,.,CASSLIGIDTQYF,TGTGCCAGCAGTTTGATCGGTATAGATACGCAGTATTTT
TRBJ2-4,TRBD1,TRBV6-6,few,CASSPLQGAGNIQYF,TGTGCCAGCAGTCCCCTCCAGGGGGCAGGAAACATTCAGTACTTC
TRBJ1-2,TRBD1,TRBV14,.,CASSQKLPEGQGAGYGYTF,TGTGCCAGCAGCCAAAAACTTCCTGAGGGACAGGGGGCCGGCTATGGCTACACCTTC
TRBJ1-3,.,TRBV5-6,once,CASSATGHTIYF,TGTGCCAGCAGCGCAACCGGGCACACCATATATTTT
TRBJ2-3,TRBD2,TRBV7-9,.,CASSETSGGNTDTQYF,TGTGCCAGCAGCGAGACTAGCGGGGGTAACACAGATACGCAGTATTTT
TRBJ1-2,.,TRBV15,.,CATSSRSGGQDGYTF,TGTGCCACCAGCTCCCGGTCCGGGGGGCAGGATGGCTACACCTTC
TRBJ1-2,TRBD1,TRBV6-5,.,CASSYSTTGGNGYTF,TGTGCCAGCAGTTACTCCACGACAGGGGGGAATGGCTACACCTTC
TRBJ2-7,TRBD1,TRBV29-1,.,CSAGQGIYEQYF,TGCAGCGCCGGACAGGGGATCTACGAGCAGTACTTC
TRBJ1-6,.,TRBV21-1,few,CASSKRLGVGSPLHF,TGTGCCAGCAGCAAACGGTTGGGAGTGGGTTCACCCCTCCACTTT
TRBJ2-1,.,TRBV19,.,CASSMAEGGEQFF,TGTGCCAGTAGTATGGCGGAGGGAGGCGAGCAGTTCTTC
TRBJ1-2,.,TRBV28,.,CASLRGFAYGYTF,TGTGCCAGTCTCAGGGGATTCGCCTATGGCTACACCTTC
TRBJ1-5,.,TRBV28,.,CASSFRGGNQPQHF,TGTGCCAGCAGTTTTAGAGGGGGTAATCAGCCCCAGCATTTT
TRBJ2-2,.,TRBV30,medium-sized,CAWSPAERETGELFF,TGTGCCTGGAGTCCAGCGGAAAGAGAAACCGGGGAGCTGTTTTTT
TRBJ1-6,.,TRBV6-5,.,CASSSWGQGNSPLHF,TGTGCCAGCAGTTCTTGGGGGCAGGGTAATTCACCCCTCCACTTT
TRBJ2-3,.,TRBV4-2,once,CASSQDPASGADTQYF,TGTGCCAGCAGCCAGGACCCGGCGTCCGGGGCAGATACGCAGTATTTT
TRBJ1-1,.,TRBV5-1,.,CASSLVAGQAEAFF,TGCGCCAGCAGCCTAGTGGCGGGTCAGGCTGAAGCTTTCTTT
TRBJ1-5,.,TRBV19,.,CASNQGFNQPQHF,TGTGCCAGTAATCAGGGGTTCAATCAGCCCCAGCATTTT
TRBJ2-5,TRBD1,TRBV18,.,CASSPRSRGIGETQYF,TGTGCCAGCTCACCACGGTCCAGGGGGATAGGAGAGACCCAGTACTTC
TRBJ2-1,TRBD2,TRBV7-9,.,CASSPGGLAGVYNEQFF,TGTGCCAGCAGCCCGGGGGGACTAGCGGGGGTCTACAATGAGCAGTTCTTC
TRBJ2-1,.,TRBV7-2,few,CASSSLRDWINNEQFF,TGTGCCAGCAGCTCCTTACGGGACTGGATAAACAATGAGCAGTTCTTC
TRBJ2-2,TRBD1,TRBV10-1,.,CASSSDQSAGTGGFHDGELFF,TGCGCCAGCAGCTCAGACCAATCGGCCGGGACAGGGGGATTTCATGACGGGGAGCTGTTTTTT
TRBJ1-5,.,TRBV28,.,CASSFALFSQPQHF,TGTGCCAGCAGTTTTGCCCTGTTTAGTCAGCCCCAGCATTTT
TRBJ2-7,.,TRBV5-6,.,CASSVIGFYEQYF,TGTGCCAGCAGCGTGATCGGGTTTTACGAGCAGTACTTC
TRBJ2-1,.,TRBV11-2,.,CASRESSYNEQFF,TGTGCCAGCAGGGAGAGCTCCTACAATGAGCAGTTCTTC
TRBJ1-4,.,TRBV11-2,.,CASSLGGWDEKLFF,TGTGCCAGCAGCTTAGGCGGCTGGGATGAAAAACTGTTTTTT
TRBJ1-2,TRBD1,TRBV2,.,CASSEQGASGYGYTF,TGTGCCAGCAGTGAACAGGGGGCGAGTGGGTATGGCTACACCTTC
TRBJ2-1,.,TRBV10-3,.,CAIRRSSSYNEQFF,TGTGCCATCAGAAGATCTAGCTCCTACAATGAGCAGTTCTTC
TRBJ1-1,TRBD1,TRBV6-1,.,CASSTGGTEAFF,TGTGCCAGCAGCACAGGGGGCACTGAAGCTTTCTTT
TRBJ1-1,.,TRBV28,.,CASSYPETYTEAFF,TGTGCCAGCTCTTACCCGGAAACCTACACTGAAGCTTTCTTT
TRBJ1-1,TRBD1,TRBV6-5,.,CASSLRGANTEAFF,TGTGCCAGCAGTCTCAGGGGGGCCAACACTGAAGCTTTCTTT
TRBJ2-2,.,TRBV27,.,CASSLRTGLSGELFF,TGTGCCAGCAGCCTTCGAACAGGGTTGTCCGGGGAGCTGTTTTTT